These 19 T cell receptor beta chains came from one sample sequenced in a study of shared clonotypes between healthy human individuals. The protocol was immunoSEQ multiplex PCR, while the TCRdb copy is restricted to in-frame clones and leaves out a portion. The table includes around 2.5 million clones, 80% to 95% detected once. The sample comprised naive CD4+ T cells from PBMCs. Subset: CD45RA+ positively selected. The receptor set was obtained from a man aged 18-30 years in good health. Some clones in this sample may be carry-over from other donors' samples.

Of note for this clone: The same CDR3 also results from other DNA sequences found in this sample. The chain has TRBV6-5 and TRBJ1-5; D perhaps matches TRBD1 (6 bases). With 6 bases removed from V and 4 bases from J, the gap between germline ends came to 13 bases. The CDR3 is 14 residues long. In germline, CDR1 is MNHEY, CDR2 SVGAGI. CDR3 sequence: CASRAGQSNQPQHF. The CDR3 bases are TGTGCCAGCAGGGCAGGACAGAGTAATCAGCCCCAGCATTTT.

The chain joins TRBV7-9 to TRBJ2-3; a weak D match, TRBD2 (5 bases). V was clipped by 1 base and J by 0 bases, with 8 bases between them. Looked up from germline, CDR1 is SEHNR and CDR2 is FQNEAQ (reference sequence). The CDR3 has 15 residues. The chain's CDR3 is CASSLGRPSTDTQYF. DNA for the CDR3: TGTGCCAGCAGCTTAGGGAGGCCTAGCACAGATACGCAGTATTTT.

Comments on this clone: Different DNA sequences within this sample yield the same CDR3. The CDR3, as DNA: TGTGCCAGCAGCTTGCTGGGACCTAGCTCCTACGAGCAGTACTTC. Its protein is CASSLLGPSSYEQYF. J is TRBJ2-7 and V is TRBV7-2; the D call may be TRBD1 or TRBD2 (5 bases each). The CDR3 sequence is 15 residues long. CDR1 and CDR2 (germline): SGHTA, FQGNSA. Trimming removed 3 bases at V and 0 bases at J, with 12 bases between.

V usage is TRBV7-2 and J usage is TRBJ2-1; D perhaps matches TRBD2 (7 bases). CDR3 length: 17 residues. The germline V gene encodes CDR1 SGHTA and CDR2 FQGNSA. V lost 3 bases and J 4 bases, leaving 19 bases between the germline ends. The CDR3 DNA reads TGTGCCAGCAGCTTCGGTAGGGGGGGACCGCCTTACAATGAGCAGTTCTTC. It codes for CASSFGRGGPPYNEQFF.

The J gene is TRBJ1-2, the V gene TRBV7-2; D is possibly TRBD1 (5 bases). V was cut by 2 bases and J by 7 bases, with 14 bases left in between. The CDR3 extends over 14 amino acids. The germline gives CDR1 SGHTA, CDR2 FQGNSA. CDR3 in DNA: TGTGCCAGCAGCTTATTCCTCCAGGGCGGTGGCTACACCTTC. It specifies CASSLFLQGGGYTF.

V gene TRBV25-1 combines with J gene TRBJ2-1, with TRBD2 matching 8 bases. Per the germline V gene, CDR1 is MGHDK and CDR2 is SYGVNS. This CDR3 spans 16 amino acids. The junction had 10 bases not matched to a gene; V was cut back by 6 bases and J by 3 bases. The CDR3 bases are TGTGCCAGCAGCGGCTCGGGGGGGGCTAGCTACAATGAGCAGTTCTTC. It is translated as CASSGSGGASYNEQFF.

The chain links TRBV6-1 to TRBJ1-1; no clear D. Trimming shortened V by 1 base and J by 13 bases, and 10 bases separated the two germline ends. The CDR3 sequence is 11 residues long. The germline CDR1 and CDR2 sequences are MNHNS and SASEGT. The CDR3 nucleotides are TGTGCCAGCAGTGAAGAGGGCCGTAGTTTCTTT. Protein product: CASSEEGRSFF.

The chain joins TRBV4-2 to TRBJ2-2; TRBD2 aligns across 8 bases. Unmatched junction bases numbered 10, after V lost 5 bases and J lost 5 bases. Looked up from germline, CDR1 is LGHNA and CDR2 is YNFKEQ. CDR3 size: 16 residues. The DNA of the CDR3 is TGTGCCAGCAGCTCCCGAGCGGGAGCGGTAACCGGGGAGCTGTTTTTT. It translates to CASSSRAGAVTGELFF.

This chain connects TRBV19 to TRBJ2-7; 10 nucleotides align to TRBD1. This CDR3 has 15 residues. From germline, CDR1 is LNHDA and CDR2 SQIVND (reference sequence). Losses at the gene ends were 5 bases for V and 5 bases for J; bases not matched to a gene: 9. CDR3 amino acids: CASSSVDRGVDEQYF. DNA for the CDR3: TGTGCCAGTAGTTCCGTGGACAGGGGGGTTGACGAGCAGTACTTC.

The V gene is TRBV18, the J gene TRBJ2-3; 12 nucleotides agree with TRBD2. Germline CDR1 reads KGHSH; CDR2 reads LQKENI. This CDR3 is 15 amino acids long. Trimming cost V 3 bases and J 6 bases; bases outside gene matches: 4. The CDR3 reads CASSPGLAGLDTQYF. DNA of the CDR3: TGTGCCAGCTCACCGGGACTAGCGGGCCTTGATACGCAGTATTTT.

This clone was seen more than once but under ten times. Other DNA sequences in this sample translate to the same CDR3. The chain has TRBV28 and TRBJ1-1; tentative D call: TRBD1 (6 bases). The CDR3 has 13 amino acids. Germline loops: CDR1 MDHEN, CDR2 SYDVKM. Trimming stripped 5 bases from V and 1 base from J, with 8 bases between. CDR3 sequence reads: CASSPGQNTEAFF. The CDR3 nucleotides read TGTGCCAGCAGTCCGGGACAGAACACTGAAGCTTTCTTT.

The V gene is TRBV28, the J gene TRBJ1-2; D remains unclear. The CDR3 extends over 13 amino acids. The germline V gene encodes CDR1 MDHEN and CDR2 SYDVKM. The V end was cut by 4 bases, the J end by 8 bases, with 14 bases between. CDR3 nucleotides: TGTGCCAGCAGTTCTCTCCCCCGTAAGGGCTACACCTTC. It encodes CASSSLPRKGYTF.

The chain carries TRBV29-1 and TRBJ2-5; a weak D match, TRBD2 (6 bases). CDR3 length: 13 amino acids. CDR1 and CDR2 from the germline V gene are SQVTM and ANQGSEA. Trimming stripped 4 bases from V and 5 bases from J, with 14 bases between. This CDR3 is CSVVRGPGETQYF. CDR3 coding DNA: TGCAGCGTTGTGCGGGGCCCGGGGGAGACCCAGTACTTC.

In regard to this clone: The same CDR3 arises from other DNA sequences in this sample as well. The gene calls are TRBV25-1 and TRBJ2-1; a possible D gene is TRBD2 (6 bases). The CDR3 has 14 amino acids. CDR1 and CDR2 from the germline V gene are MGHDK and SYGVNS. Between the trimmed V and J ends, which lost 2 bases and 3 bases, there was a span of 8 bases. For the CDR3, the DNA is TGTGCCAGCAGTGAACTGGGGGGCTACAATGAGCAGTTCTTC. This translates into CASSELGGYNEQFF.

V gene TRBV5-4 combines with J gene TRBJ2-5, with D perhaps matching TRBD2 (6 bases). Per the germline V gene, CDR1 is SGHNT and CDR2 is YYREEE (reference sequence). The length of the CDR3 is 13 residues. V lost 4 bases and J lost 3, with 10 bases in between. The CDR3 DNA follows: TGTGCCAGCAGCGCGGGACTTAAAGAGACCCAGTACTTC. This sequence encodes CASSAGLKETQYF.

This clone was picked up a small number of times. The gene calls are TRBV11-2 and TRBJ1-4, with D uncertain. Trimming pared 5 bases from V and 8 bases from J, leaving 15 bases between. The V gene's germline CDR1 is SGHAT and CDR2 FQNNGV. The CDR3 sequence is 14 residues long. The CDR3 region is CASSPTTREEKLFF. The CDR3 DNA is TGTGCCAGCAGCCCAACGACTAGGGAGGAAAAACTGTTTTTT.

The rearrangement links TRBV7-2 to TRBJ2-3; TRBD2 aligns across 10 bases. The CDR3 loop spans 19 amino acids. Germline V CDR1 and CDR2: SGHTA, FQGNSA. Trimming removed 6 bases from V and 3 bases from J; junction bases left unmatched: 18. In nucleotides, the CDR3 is TGTGCCAGCAGGCACATCGCCAGCGGGAGGGCTCGAGAGACAGATACGCAGTATTTT. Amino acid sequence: CASRHIASGRARETDTQYF.

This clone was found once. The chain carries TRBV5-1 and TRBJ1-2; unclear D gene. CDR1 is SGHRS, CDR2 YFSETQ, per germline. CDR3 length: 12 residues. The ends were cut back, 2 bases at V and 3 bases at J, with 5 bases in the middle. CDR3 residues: CASSLSYYGYTF. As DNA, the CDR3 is TGCGCCAGCAGCTTAAGCTACTATGGCTACACCTTC.

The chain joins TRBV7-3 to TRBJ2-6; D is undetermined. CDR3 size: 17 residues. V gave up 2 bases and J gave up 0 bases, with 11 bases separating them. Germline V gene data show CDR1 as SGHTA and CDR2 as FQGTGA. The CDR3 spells CASSLSSDSSGANVLTF. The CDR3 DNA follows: TGTGCCAGCAGCTTATCCAGTGATAGCTCTGGGGCCAACGTCCTGACTTTC.